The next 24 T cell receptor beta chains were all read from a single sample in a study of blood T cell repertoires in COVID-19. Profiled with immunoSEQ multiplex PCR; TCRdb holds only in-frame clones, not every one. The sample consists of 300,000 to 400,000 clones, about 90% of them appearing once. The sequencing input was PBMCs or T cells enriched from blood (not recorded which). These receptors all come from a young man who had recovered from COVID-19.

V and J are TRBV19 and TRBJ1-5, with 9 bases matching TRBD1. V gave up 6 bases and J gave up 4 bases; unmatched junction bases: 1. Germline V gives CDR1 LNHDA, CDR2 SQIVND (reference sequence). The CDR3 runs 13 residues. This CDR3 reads CASRDRGNQPQHF. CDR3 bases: TGTGCCAGTAGGGACAGGGGAAATCAGCCCCAGCATTTT.

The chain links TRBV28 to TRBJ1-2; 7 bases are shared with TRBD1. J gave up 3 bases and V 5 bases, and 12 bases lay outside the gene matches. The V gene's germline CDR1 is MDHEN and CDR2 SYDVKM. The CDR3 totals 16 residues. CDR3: CASSPSATGTYYGYTF. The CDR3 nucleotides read TGTGCCAGCAGTCCCTCGGCGACAGGGACCTACTATGGCTACACCTTC.

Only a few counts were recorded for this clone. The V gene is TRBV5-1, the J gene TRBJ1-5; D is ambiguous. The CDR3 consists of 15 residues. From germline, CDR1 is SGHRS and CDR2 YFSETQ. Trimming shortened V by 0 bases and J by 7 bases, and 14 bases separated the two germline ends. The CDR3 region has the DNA TGCGCCAGCAGCTTGGTAGGAGGGATGGACCAGCCCCAGCATTTT. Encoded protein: CASSLVGGMDQPQHF.

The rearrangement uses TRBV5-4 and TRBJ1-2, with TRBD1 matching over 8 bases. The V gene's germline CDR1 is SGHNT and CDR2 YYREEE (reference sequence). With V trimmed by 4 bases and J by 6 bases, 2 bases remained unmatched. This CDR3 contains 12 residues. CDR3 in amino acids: CASSGQGHGYTF. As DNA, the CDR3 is TGTGCCAGCAGCGGACAGGGTCATGGCTACACCTTC.

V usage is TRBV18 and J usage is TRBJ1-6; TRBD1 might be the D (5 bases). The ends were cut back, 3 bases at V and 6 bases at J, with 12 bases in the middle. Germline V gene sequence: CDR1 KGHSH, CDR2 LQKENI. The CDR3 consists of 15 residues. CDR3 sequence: CASSPGRGANSPLHF. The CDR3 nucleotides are TGTGCCAGCTCACCGGGGCGGGGAGCTAATTCACCCCTCCACTTT. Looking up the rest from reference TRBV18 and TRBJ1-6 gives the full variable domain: NAGVMQNPRHLVRRRGQEARLRCSPMKGHSHVYWYRQLPEEGLKFMVYLQKENIIDESGMPKERFSAEFPKEGPSILRIQQVVRGDSAAYFCASSPGRGANSPLHFGNGTRLTVT.

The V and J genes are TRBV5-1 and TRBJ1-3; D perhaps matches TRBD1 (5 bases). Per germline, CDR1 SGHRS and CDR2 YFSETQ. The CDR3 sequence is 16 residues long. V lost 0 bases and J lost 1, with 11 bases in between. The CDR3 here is CASSLGQAGSGNTIYF. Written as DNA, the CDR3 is TGCGCCAGCAGCTTGGGCCAGGCAGGGTCTGGAAACACCATATATTTT.

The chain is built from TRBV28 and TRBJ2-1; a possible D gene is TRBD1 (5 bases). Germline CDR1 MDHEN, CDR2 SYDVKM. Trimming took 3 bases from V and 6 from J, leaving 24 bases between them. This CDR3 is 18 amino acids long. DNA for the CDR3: TGTGCCAGCAGTTTGTTCTCCGTGACGTCGCGACAGATCAATGAGCAGTTCTTC. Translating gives CASSLFSVTSRQINEQFF. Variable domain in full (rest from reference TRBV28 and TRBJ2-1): DVKVTQSSRYLVKRTGEKVFLECVQDMDHENMFWYRQDPGLGLRLIYFSYDVKMKEKGDIPEGYSVSREKKERFSLILESASTNQTSMYLCASSLFSVTSRQINEQFFGPGTRLTVL.

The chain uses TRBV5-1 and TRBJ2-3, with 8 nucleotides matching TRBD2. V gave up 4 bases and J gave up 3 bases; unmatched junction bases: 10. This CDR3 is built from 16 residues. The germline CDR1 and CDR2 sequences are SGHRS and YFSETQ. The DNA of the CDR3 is TGCGCCAGCAGCAGAGGACTAGCCCAGAAAACAGATACGCAGTATTTT. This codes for CASSRGLAQKTDTQYF.

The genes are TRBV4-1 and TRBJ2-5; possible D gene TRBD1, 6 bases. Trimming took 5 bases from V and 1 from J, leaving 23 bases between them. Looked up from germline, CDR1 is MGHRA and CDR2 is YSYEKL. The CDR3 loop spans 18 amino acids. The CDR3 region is CASSSSRDTGPTQETQYF. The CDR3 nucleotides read TGCGCCAGCAGCTCGTCCCGGGACACTGGCCCAACCCAAGAGACCCAGTACTTC.

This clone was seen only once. The CDR3 DNA follows: TGTGCCAGCAGCGATCGACTGAGCTTAACTGGAAACACCATATATTTT. As protein: CASSDRLSLTGNTIYF. The V call is TRBV9, the J call TRBJ1-3, with D unresolved. With 3 bases removed from V and 2 bases from J, the gap between germline ends came to 15 bases. Germline V gene lookup returns CDR1 SGDLS and CDR2 YYNGEE. The CDR3 is 16 amino acids.

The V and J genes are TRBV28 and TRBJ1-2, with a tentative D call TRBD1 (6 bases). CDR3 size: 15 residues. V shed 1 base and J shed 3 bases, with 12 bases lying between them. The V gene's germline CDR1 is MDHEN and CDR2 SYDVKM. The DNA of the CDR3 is TGTGCCAGCAGTTTATTAGGGGGGGATTACTATGGCTACACCTTC. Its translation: CASSLLGGDYYGYTF.

The CDR3 protein is CASSFELQGAKQPQHF. CDR3 DNA: TGTGCCAGCAGTTTTGAATTACAGGGGGCGAAGCAGCCCCAGCATTTT. The J gene is TRBJ1-5, the V gene TRBV28; 9 nucleotides match TRBD1. J gave up 7 bases and V 3 bases, and 10 bases lay outside the gene matches. The V gene's germline CDR1 is MDHEN and CDR2 SYDVKM. This CDR3 contains 16 residues.

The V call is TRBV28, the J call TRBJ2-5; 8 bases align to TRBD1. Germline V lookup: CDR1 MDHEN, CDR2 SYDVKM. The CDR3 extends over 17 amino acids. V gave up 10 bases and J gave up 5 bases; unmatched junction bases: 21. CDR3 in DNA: TGTGCCACCAGGGGGACAGGCCCGGAGGACCGGTTGGAGACCCAGTACTTC. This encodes CATRGTGPEDRLETQYF.

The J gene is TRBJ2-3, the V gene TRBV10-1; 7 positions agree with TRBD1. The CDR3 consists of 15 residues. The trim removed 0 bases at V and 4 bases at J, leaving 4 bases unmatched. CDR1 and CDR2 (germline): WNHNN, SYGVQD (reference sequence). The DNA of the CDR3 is TGCGCCAGCAGTGAGTCTGGGACAGTAGCAGATACGCAGTATTTT. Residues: CASSESGTVADTQYF.

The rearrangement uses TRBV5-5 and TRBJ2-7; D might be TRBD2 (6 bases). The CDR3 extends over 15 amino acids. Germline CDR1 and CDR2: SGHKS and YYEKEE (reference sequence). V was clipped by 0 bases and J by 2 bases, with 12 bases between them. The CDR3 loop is CASSLESGEAYEQYF. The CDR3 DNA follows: TGTGCCAGCAGCTTGGAGTCGGGGGAAGCCTACGAGCAGTACTTC. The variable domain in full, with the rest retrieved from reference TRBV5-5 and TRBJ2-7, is DAGVTQSPTHLIKTRGQQVTLRCSPISGHKSVSWYQQVLGQGPQFIFQYYEKEERGRGNFPDRFSARQFPNYSSELNVNALLLGDSALYLCASSLESGEAYEQYFGPGTRLTVT.

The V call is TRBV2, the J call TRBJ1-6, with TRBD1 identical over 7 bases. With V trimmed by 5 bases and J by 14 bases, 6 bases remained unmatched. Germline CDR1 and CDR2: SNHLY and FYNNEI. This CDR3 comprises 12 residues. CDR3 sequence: CASSTGVKSLHF. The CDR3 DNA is TGTGCCAGCAGTACAGGGGTTAAATCCCTCCACTTT.

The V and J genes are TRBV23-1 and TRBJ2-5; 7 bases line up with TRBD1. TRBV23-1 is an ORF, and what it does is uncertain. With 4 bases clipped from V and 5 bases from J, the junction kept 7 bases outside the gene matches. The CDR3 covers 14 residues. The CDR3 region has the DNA TGCGCCAGCAGTCTAAAGGGGGCTGGTGAGACCCAGTACTTC. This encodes CASSLKGAGETQYF.

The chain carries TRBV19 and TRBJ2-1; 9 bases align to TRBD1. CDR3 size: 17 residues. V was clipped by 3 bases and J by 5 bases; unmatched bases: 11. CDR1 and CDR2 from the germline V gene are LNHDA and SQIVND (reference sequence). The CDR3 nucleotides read TGTGCCAGTAGTATTGAAACAGGGGGCTTAATAGACAATGAGCAGTTCTTC. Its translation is CASSIETGGLIDNEQFF.

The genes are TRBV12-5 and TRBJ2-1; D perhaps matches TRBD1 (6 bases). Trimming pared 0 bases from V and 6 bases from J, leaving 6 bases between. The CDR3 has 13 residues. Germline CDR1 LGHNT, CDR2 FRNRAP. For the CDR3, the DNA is TGTGCTAGTGGTTTGGTAGGGGGCAATGAGCAGTTCTTC. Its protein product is CASGLVGGNEQFF.

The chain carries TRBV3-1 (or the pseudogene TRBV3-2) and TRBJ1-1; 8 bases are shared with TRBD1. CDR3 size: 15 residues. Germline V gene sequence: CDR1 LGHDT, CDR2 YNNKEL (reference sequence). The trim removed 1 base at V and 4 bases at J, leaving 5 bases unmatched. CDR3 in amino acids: CASSQALTGGTEAFF. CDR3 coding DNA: TGTGCCAGCAGCCAAGCATTAACAGGGGGCACTGAAGCTTTCTTT.

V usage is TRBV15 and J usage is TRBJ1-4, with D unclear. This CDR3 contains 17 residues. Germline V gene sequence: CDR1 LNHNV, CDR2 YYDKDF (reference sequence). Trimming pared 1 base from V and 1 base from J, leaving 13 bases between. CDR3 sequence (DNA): TGTGCCACCAGCAGAGTTCGACACCGAATAACTAATGAAAAACTGTTTTTT. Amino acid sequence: CATSRVRHRITNEKLFF. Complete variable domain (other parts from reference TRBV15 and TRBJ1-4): DAMVIQNPRYQVTQFGKPVTLSCSQTLNHNVMYWYQQKSSQAPKLLFHYYDKDFNNEADTPDNFQSRRPNTSFCFLDIRSPGLGDTAMYLCATSRVRHRITNEKLFFGSGTQLSVL.

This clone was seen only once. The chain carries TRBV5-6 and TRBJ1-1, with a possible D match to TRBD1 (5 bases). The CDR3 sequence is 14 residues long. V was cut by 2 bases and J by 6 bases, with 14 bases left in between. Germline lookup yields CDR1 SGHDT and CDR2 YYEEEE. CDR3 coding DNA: TGTGCCAGCAGCTTCCCAACAGGCAGGCCTGAAGCTTTCTTT. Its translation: CASSFPTGRPEAFF. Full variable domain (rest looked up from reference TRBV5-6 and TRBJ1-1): DAGVTQSPTHLIKTRGQQVTLRCSPKSGHDTVSWYQQALGQGPQFIFQYYEEEERQRGNFPDRFSGHQFPNYSSELNVNALLLGDSALYLCASSFPTGRPEAFFGQGTRLTVV.

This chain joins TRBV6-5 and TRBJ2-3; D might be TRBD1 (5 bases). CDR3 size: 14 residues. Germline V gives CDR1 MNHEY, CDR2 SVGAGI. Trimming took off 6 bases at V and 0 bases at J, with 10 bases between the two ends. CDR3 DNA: TGTGCCAGCAGAATGGACATCAGCACAGATACGCAGTATTTT. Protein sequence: CASRMDISTDTQYF.

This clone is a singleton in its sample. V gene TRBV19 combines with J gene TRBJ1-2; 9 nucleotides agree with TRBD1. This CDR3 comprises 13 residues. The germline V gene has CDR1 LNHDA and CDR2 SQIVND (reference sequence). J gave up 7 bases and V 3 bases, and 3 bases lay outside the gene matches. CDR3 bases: TGTGCCAGTAGTATGGGGACAGGGCGTGGCTACACCTTC. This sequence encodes CASSMGTGRGYTF.